This T cell receptor beta chain was sequenced in a study of T cells after yellow fever vaccination (dated by TCRdb to the late 2010s). For the wider study: Libraries from fractions with low cell numbers were prepared with the SMART-Seq v4 Ultra Low Input RNA kit. Bulk PBMC replicates and cell subsets were isolated from blood drawn at multiple timepoints before and after both primary and secondary immunization. Two healthy male donors, one aged 18 to 29 and one aged 30 to 40 years, were included in the cohort. Bulk TCR alpha and beta repertoires were sequenced longitudinally to track T-cell clones before and after primary and booster YFV17D yellow fever vaccination.

The CDR3 runs 15 residues from the cysteine to the phenylalanine. Only the CDR3 region is kept as DNA, spanning 45 bases read in frame from base 1. Via the germline V gene, CDR1 is KGHSH and CDR2 LQKENI. The V and J ends are trimmed by 0 bases and 2 bases, leaving 8 bases between them. This clonotype was counted only a few times. Its antigen is not yet known. Per-base quality was not reported, and no clone a single base away is much larger than it. What the study reported, not specific to this receptor: FACS-sorted repertoires could contain abundant contaminating clonotypes from the bulk population, so computational filtering was required. Only two donors were included in the study, so the extent to which the findings can be generalized is limited. Compared with the primary T-cell response, the secondary T-cell response was weaker but faster, peaking on day 5 rather than day 15. A small share of clonotypes was detected in both CD4 and CD8 compartments, with the overlap likely arising from convergent recombination. Most clones expanded after primary vaccination (96% of CD4 and roughly 90% of CD8) were re-detected after the booster, suggesting that broad memory maintenance occurred.

Reads for this sample came from an Illumina NovaSeq 6000. TCR cDNA was synthesized by 5'RACE template switching, which introduced a universal primer site and unique molecular identifiers. Priming of cDNA synthesis was performed from both the TCR alpha and TCR beta constant segments. Two PCR steps were used to amplify libraries, with sample barcodes and sequencing adapters being added in the second step. Sequencing of the libraries was done on either Illumina HiSeq 2500 (2x100 bp) or NovaSeq (2x150 bp). The original methods were these. Demultiplexing of reads and collapsing into UMI consensus sequences were performed with MIGEC, and V(D)J alignment was carried out with MiXCR. Using edgeR on replicate PBMC samples, clonotypes were called vaccine-responding if FDR was below 0.01 and the log2 fold change was above 5 up to day 15. Each bulk clonotype received a CD4 or CD8 identity based on whether the sequenced CD4 or CD8 repertoire contained that clonotype at higher abundance. TCRdb took the public reads, trimmed them with fastp at Q25, ran MiXCR for clone calling and kept in-frame beta chains. Each CDR3 protein appears once, grouped with its most common genes and DNA. The V and J calls and clone size are TCRdb's, not the authors'. For this sample the table gives under 500,000 distinct CDR3 sequences, of which around 20% were detected only once. The ten biggest clones cover around 17% of the sample.

The treatment or condition label for this specimen denotes: live attenuated yellow fever vaccine strain. Two biological replicates of bulk PBMCs were collected at each blood-draw timepoint. A standard Ficoll-Paque protocol was used to isolate PBMCs from peripheral blood. TriZol was used to extract RNA from bulk PBMCs, from CD4 and CD8 fractions, and from dextramer-positive and dextramer-negative fractions. Here the sequenced sample was PBMCs, taken before the yellow fever booster vaccination. Recombination linked TRBV18 to TRBJ1-3, with the D gene uncertain. The source is a young man who received the YFV17D yellow fever vaccine. The CDR3 protein is CASSPPGLPGNTIYF. At the DNA level, the sequence is TGTGCCAGCTCACCACCAGGACTCCCTGGAAACACCATATATTTT.